A single sample is the source of the 20 T cell receptor beta chains below, sequenced in a study of T cell responses to AZD1222 COVID-19 vaccine. Only in-frame clones appear in the TCRdb table, and some are missing; sequencing was by immunoSEQ multiplex PCR. The repertoire has more than 95,000 clones, 90% of them found once; the top ten carry around 7.2%. The sequences come from peripheral blood, collected on day 0 of AZD1222 vaccination. These receptors came from an adult in good health.

The V and J genes are TRBV5-4 and TRBJ1-1; no clear D. Germline-derived CDR1 and CDR2 are SGHNT and YYREEE (reference sequence). V lost 4 bases and J lost 2, with 6 bases in between. The CDR3 sequence is 12 residues long. CDR3 residues: CASSAPNTEAFF. CDR3 bases: TGTGCCAGCAGCGCCCCTAACACTGAAGCTTTCTTT.

This chain connects TRBV28 to TRBJ1-5; D possibly corresponds to TRBD1 (6 bases). The CDR3 length is 15 residues. V lost 5 bases to trimming and J lost 1 base, with 12 bases between them. Germline loops: CDR1 MDHEN, CDR2 SYDVKM. For the CDR3, the DNA is TGTGCCAGCAGTCTGGGCGGGGGCAGCAATCAGCCCCAGCATTTT. Its protein product is CASSLGGGSNQPQHF.

The rearrangement joins TRBV7-8 to TRBJ2-7; no clear D gene. The germline V gene encodes CDR1 SGHVS and CDR2 FQNEAQ. CDR3 size: 14 residues. V was pared by 5 bases and J by 1 base, with 12 bases between. DNA of the CDR3: TGTGCCAGCAGCCCCGGGTCTTCGTCCTACGAGCAGTACTTC. It encodes CASSPGSSSYEQYF.

V is TRBV7-8 and J is TRBJ1-6; D is unclear. Germline lookup yields CDR1 SGHVS and CDR2 FQNEAQ. Trimming removed 1 base from V and 6 bases from J, with 10 bases in between. The CDR3 is made up of 15 amino acids. The CDR3 DNA reads as TGTGCCAGCAGCTTAGGTGGGCCCCCTAATTCACCCCTCCACTTT. Protein sequence: CASSLGGPPNSPLHF.

This sequence joins TRBV12-3 or TRBV12-4 and TRBJ2-7; D is unresolved. CDR3 length: 13 amino acids. V gave up 6 bases and J gave up 5 bases, with 14 bases separating them. CDR3 sequence (DNA): TGTGCCAGCAGCCTCATAATGATCCACGAGCAGTACTTC. Translation: CASSLIMIHEQYF.

The chain is built from TRBV4-1 and TRBJ2-3, with D perhaps matching TRBD1 or TRBD2 (5 bases each). This CDR3 comprises 16 residues. Trimming shortened V by 3 bases and J by 4 bases, and 17 bases separated the two germline ends. Germline V gives CDR1 MGHRA, CDR2 YSYEKL. DNA of the CDR3: TGCGCCAGCAGCCATGTTGTCGGAAGGGGACCAGATACGCAGTATTTT. It codes for CASSHVVGRGPDTQYF.

The count of this clone is one. V gene TRBV27 combines with J gene TRBJ1-1; the D gene is possibly TRBD1 (5 bases). CDR1 is MNHEY and CDR2 is SMNVEV in the germline V gene (reference sequence). Trimming took 3 bases from V and 3 from J, leaving 8 bases between them. The CDR3 has 13 residues. The CDR3: CASSFEGYTEAFF. In DNA form, the CDR3 reads TGTGCCAGCAGTTTTGAGGGGTACACTGAAGCTTTCTTT.

This chain joins TRBV5-4 and TRBJ2-7; D unclear. V was shortened by 4 bases and J by 4 bases, with 12 bases between the two germline ends. The CDR3 is 13 amino acids. CDR1 is SGHNT and CDR2 is YYREEE in the germline V gene (reference sequence). Written as DNA, the CDR3 is TGTGCCAGCAGCCTACCCCCCGGATACGAGCAGTACTTC. Its translation is CASSLPPGYEQYF.

The chain joins TRBV3-1 (or the pseudogene TRBV3-2) to TRBJ2-5; 10 bases align to TRBD2. V shed 8 bases, J shed 2 bases, and the junction held 8 bases outside the gene matches. The CDR3 loop spans 15 amino acids. Looked up from germline, CDR1 is LGHDT and CDR2 is YNNKEL (reference sequence). CDR3 sequence reads: CASGRLAGAQETQYF. As DNA, the CDR3 is TGTGCCAGCGGCAGACTAGCGGGCGCACAAGAGACCCAGTACTTC.

This clone ranks as large (0.1 to 1%). The chain joins TRBV10-3 to TRBJ2-2, with TRBD2 as a possible D gene (6 bases). Trimming stripped 5 bases from V and 4 bases from J, with 23 bases between. The V gene's germline CDR1 is ENHRY and CDR2 SYGVKD. The CDR3 length is 18 residues. CDR3 protein: CAISPGRLDRTGTGELFF. The CDR3 DNA follows: TGTGCCATCAGTCCAGGACGACTAGACCGAACGGGCACCGGGGAGCTGTTTTTT.

The genes are TRBV11-2 and TRBJ1-2; TRBD1 agrees at 7 bases. This CDR3 has 14 amino acids. J gave up 4 bases and V 4 bases, and 6 bases lay outside the gene matches. From germline, CDR1 is SGHAT and CDR2 FQNNGV. CDR3 in DNA: TGTGCCAGCAGCTCACTACAGGGGAGCTATGGCTACACCTTC. This gives the protein CASSSLQGSYGYTF.

The count of this clone is one. The V and J genes are TRBV19 and TRBJ1-2; D perhaps matches TRBD1 (5 bases). Germline V lookup: CDR1 LNHDA, CDR2 SQIVND (reference sequence). CDR3 length equals 17 residues. Trimming took 7 bases from V and 2 from J, leaving 23 bases between them. CDR3 bases: TGTGCCAGTACCAAGACAGTGAGGTTGATAAAGAACTATGGCTACACCTTC. Protein: CASTKTVRLIKNYGYTF.

This clone has only one observation. This sequence joins TRBV6-5 and TRBJ2-7, with unresolved D. Deletions cut 2 bases from V and 0 bases from J, with 8 bases between. The CDR3 extends over 14 amino acids. CDR1 and CDR2 (germline): MNHEY, SVGAGI. CDR3 protein: CASSYTRDSYEQYF. CDR3 nucleotide sequence: TGTGCCAGCAGTTACACAAGGGACTCCTACGAGCAGTACTTC.

This clone occurred a few times. The V and J genes are TRBV6-5 and TRBJ2-1, with 14 bases lining up with TRBD2. The CDR3 consists of 14 residues. In germline, CDR1 is MNHEY, CDR2 SVGAGI. With 6 bases clipped from V and 6 bases from J, the junction kept 1 base outside the gene matches. This CDR3 is CASRGLAGVNEQFF. CDR3 DNA: TGTGCCAGCAGGGGACTAGCGGGAGTCAATGAGCAGTTCTTC.

This chain joins TRBV5-1 and TRBJ2-7; the match to TRBD2 covers 10 bases. CDR3 length equals 18 residues. Germline V gives CDR1 SGHRS, CDR2 YFSETQ. V was pared by 4 bases and J by 3 bases, with 16 bases of the junction left unmatched. The CDR3 region is CASSQGTSVEGAVYEQYF. CDR3 sequence (DNA): TGCGCCAGCAGCCAAGGGACTAGCGTAGAGGGGGCTGTCTACGAGCAGTACTTC.

The genes are TRBV24-1 and TRBJ2-7, with D perhaps matching TRBD1 or TRBD2 (5 bases each). V was clipped by 3 bases and J by 5 bases, with 13 bases between them. The CDR3 is made up of 14 amino acids. CDR1 and CDR2 from the germline V gene are KGHDR and SFDVKD. DNA of the CDR3: TGTGCCACCAGTGATCGGGGCGCATACGACGAGCAGTACTTC. Encoded protein: CATSDRGAYDEQYF.

CDR3 sequence reads: CSVDLGSPYNEQFF. The CDR3 coding sequence is TGCAGCGTTGATCTCGGGTCCCCTTACAATGAGCAGTTCTTC. This chain joins TRBV29-1 and TRBJ2-1; D gene unclear. Germline-derived CDR1 and CDR2 are SQVTM and ANQGSEA. The CDR3 runs to 14 residues. Trimming pared 3 bases from V and 4 bases from J, leaving 13 bases between.

The rearrangement uses TRBV7-2 and TRBJ2-5; possibly TRBD2 for D (6 bases). Germline CDR1 is SGHTA and CDR2 is FQGNSA. V shed 6 bases and J shed 4 bases, with 12 bases lying between them. The CDR3 covers 13 residues. CDR3 in DNA: TGTGCCAGCAGGGGAGGTGGGAGAGAGACCCAGTACTTC. Protein product: CASRGGGRETQYF. Supplemented by reference TRBV7-2 and TRBJ2-5, the full variable domain reads GAGVSQSPSNKVTEKGKDVELRCDPISGHTALYWYRQSLGQGLEFLIYFQGNSAPDKSGLPSDRFSAERTGGSVSTLTIQRTQQEDSAVYLCASRGGGRETQYFGPGTRLLVL.

The chain has TRBV7-2 and TRBJ2-1; maybe TRBD2 (6 bases). From germline, CDR1 is SGHTA and CDR2 FQGNSA. This CDR3 spans 15 amino acids. V dropped 3 bases and J dropped 2 bases, with 11 bases sitting between them. The CDR3 nucleotides are TGTGCCAGCAGCTTTATGGCGGGAACCTACAATGAGCAGTTCTTC. This sequence encodes CASSFMAGTYNEQFF.

The genes are TRBV30 and TRBJ1-1, with 7 bases that match TRBD1. The CDR3 contains 12 residues. Germline CDR1 reads GTSNPN; CDR2 reads SVGIG (reference sequence). J lost 6 bases, V lost 3 bases, and 4 bases had no gene match. Here the CDR3 DNA reads TGTGCCTGGAGCCCGGGACAGCCTGAAGCTTTCTTT. Amino acids: CAWSPGQPEAFF.